This T cell receptor beta chain was captured by sequencing in a study of T-cell memory formation after mild COVID-19 (TCRdb year 2021). Study-level background: TCR sequence clusters from the two donors were largely donor specific. T-cell clones expanding and contracting after mild COVID-19 in a couple of donors were tracked by longitudinal TCRalpha and TCRbeta repertoire sequencing. The cohort was made up of two young adult volunteers, one female and one male, who were previously healthy. Summary of the overall study and its limitations: Whether the second-wave clones peaking on day 37 were SARS-CoV-2 specific was not confirmed. Some responding clones were detected in pre-infection memory, which suggested that pre-existing cross-reactive memory T cells had joined the SARS-CoV-2 response. The study included only a couple of mild cases, and larger cohorts that include severe cases with pre-infection samples were judged to be necessary. Balanced CD4/CD8 phenotypes were observed for clones contracting from day 15 to 85, whereas a bias towards CD4+ was observed for a second wave of clones expanding from day 15 to 37. Contracting CD4+ clones appeared mostly in the CM and EM memory subsets, whereas CD8+ clones were enriched in EMRA.

Ficoll-Paque density gradient centrifugation was used to isolate PBMCs. This clonotype showed up just a few times. Its binding antigen is unknown. It has no much larger one-base neighbor in the sample; base qualities were not kept. TCRdb lists the instrument as Illumina NovaSeq 6000. Using 5'RACE with constant-segment primers, TCRalpha and TCRbeta cDNA libraries were constructed, with sample barcodes and unique molecular identifiers added in the process. Trizol reagent was used to extract RNA from every sample. Amplification of the libraries took two PCR steps, and the second step added a second sample barcode plus Illumina TruSeq adapters. Sequencing of libraries was performed on an Illumina NovaSeq with 2 x 150 bp paired-end reads. As for the original processing: Reads were demultiplexed and collapsed into UMI-guided consensus sequences with migec v1.2.7. Using mixcr v2.1.11, UMI consensuses were aligned to TRA and TRB V and J templates and then assembled into clonotypes. Expanded or contracted clonotypes were those called significant by both edgeR and NoisET, with noise models trained on biological replicates. For edgeR calls, the cutoffs were a false discovery rate-adjusted p below 0.01 and a log2 fold-change threshold of 1. As an exploratory analysis of dynamics, max-normalized trajectories of the 1000 most abundant clonotypes were examined by PCA with hierarchical clustering. Separately sequenced CD4+ and CD8+ repertoires were used to assign a CD4 or CD8 phenotype to each responding clone. The public reads were reprocessed in TCRdb via fastp at Q25 and MiXCR, keeping in-frame beta chains. Rows with a matching CDR3 protein are joined into one entry that keeps the most common DNA and genes. The V and J calls and clone size are TCRdb's, not the authors'. This sample lists roughly 190,000 distinct CDR3 sequences; 27% were detected once. The top ten hold 10% to 12% of the sample.

The clonotype comes from an adult woman who had mild COVID-19 (a few samples of this study predate the infection). The sample titles of this study are shuffled in the database, so cell type and time point are left out; the donor was told from shared clones. The sample consisted of PBMCs or a T cell subset sorted from them (not recorded which).

The CDR3 region: CSARHPGQRSYEQYF. The DNA sequence is given as TGCAGTGCTAGACACCCGGGACAGCGCTCCTACGAGCAGTACTTC. The rearrangement joined TRBV20-1 to TRBJ2-7; 7 nucleotides in the junction match TRBD1. The germline V gene (reference sequence) provides CDR1 DFQATT and CDR2 SNEGSKA. The CDR3 has 15 amino acids, counting the end cysteine and phenylalanine. Of all the DNA, just the CDR3 is kept, 45 bases in frame from base 1. The junction shows trimming of 2 bases on V and 0 bases on J, and the gene matches do not reach 7 bases of it.